These 27 T cell receptor beta chains were all obtained from the same sample, sequenced in a study of T cells in Graves' hyperthyroidism and ophthalmopathy. Authors of the study amplified TCR beta CDR3 regions from RNA transcripts. The HTBI primer set was used in a first-round RT-PCR of the TCR CDR3. TCRdb fed the multiplex PCR reads into MiXCR, producing one record per CDR3 protein. This sample has roughly 580,000 distinct CDR3 sequences; 35% to 55% occur once, and the top ten carry just under 8.5%. Material for sequencing was peripheral blood or thyroid tissue (not recorded which). All receptors derive from a woman younger than 30 with Graves' hyperthyroidism.

The J gene is TRBJ1-6, the V gene TRBV9, with 10 bases that match TRBD1. Germline lookup yields CDR1 SGDLS and CDR2 YYNGEE. V was pared by 3 bases and J by 10 bases, with 7 bases of the junction left unmatched. This CDR3 is built from 15 residues. DNA for the CDR3: TGTGCCAGCAGCGAAGGGACAGGGGTTAAATCACCCCTCCACTTT. Encoded protein: CASSEGTGVKSPLHF. The full variable domain, rest sourced from reference TRBV9 and TRBJ1-6, is DSGVTQTPKHLITATGQRVTLRCSPRSGDLSVYWYQQSLDQGLQFLIQYYNGEERAKGNILERFSAQQFPDLHSELNLSSLELGDSALYFCASSEGTGVKSPLHFGNGTRLTVT.

This clonotype was seen repeatedly, ten times or more. Possible read error: a much larger clone is one base away. This chain links TRBV9 with TRBJ1-2, with unresolved D. Germline CDR1 reads SGDLS; CDR2 reads YYNGEE. Between the trimmed V and J ends, which lost 0 bases and 4 bases, there was a span of 4 bases. CDR3 length equals 12 residues. CDR3 amino acids: CASSVDSYGYTF. The CDR3 DNA reads TGTGCCAGCAGCGTAGACAGCTATGGCTACACCTTC.

This clonotype has just a few counts. One junction end disagrees with the germline gene, perhaps due to a read error. The rearrangement uses TRBV11-2 and TRBJ2-7, with 8 bases aligning to TRBD1. Germline V gives CDR1 SGHAT, CDR2 FQNNGV. The CDR3 loop spans 15 amino acids. CDR3 in amino acids: CASSQPGQDSYEQYF. DNA for the CDR3: TGCGCCAGCAGCCAACCGGGACAGGACTCCTACGAGCAGTACTTC.

This clonotype appeared a few times. This chain joins TRBV12-5 and TRBJ1-2; D is ambiguous. Trimming removed 6 bases from V and 7 bases from J, with 6 bases in between. CDR3 length: 10 amino acids. Germline CDR1 reads LGHNT; CDR2 reads FRNRAP. CDR3 DNA: TGTGCTAGTGGGGACGTTGGCTACACCTTC. Amino acids: CASGDVGYTF.

This clonotype was seen repeatedly, ten times or more. The chain couples TRBV10-3 to TRBJ1-1; 8 bases are a match to TRBD1. The CDR3 spans 13 residues. V lost 6 bases and J lost 5; bases outside the gene matches: 5. CDR1 and CDR2 from the germline V gene are ENHRY and SYGVKD. This CDR3 is CAIRLTGDTEAFF. CDR3 in DNA: TGTGCCATCAGGTTGACAGGGGATACTGAAGCTTTCTTT.

The chain joins TRBV20-1 to TRBJ1-5; D is unresolved. V was cut by 6 bases and J by 4 bases, with 16 bases left in between. CDR1 is DFQATT and CDR2 is SNEGSKA in the germline V gene (reference sequence). The CDR3 runs 14 residues. The CDR3, as DNA: TGCAGTGCCGAAATTTCCTATATAAATCAGCCCCAGCATTTT. It yields the protein CSAEISYINQPQHF.

This sequence joins TRBV20-1 and TRBJ1-1; 10 bases are shared with TRBD1. CDR3 length: 15 residues. Germline V gene sequence: CDR1 DFQATT, CDR2 SNEGSKA (reference sequence). J lost 3 bases, V lost 6 bases, and 10 bases had no gene match. CDR3 sequence reads: CSASPGQGFDTEAFF. CDR3 DNA sequence: TGCAGTGCCTCACCGGGACAGGGGTTTGACACTGAAGCTTTCTTT.

This clonotype was detected a few times. The V and J genes are TRBV20-1 and TRBJ1-2; 7 nucleotides align to TRBD1. The CDR3 loop spans 14 amino acids. V lost 6 bases to trimming and J lost 3 bases; unmatched junction nucleotides: 10. Looked up from germline, CDR1 is DFQATT and CDR2 is SNEGSKA (reference sequence). In DNA, the CDR3 is TGCAGTGCAGCCTCGACAGGGTTTTACTATGGCTACACCTTC. Translation: CSAASTGFYYGYTF.

This chain uses TRBV2 with TRBJ2-7; 8 nucleotides match TRBD2. The CDR3 covers 15 residues. V trimming: 6 bases; J trimming: 3 bases; junction bases outside the gene matches: 10. The germline gives CDR1 SNHLY, CDR2 FYNNEI. DNA for the CDR3: TGTGCCAGCAGCTTAGCATCAGCGGGAGTCTACGAGCAGTACTTC. It specifies CASSLASAGVYEQYF.

DNA of the CDR3: TGTGCCAGCAGCTTAGGGGCAACTGTCAACTATGGCTACACCTTC. This gives the protein CASSLGATVNYGYTF. J is TRBJ1-2 and V is TRBV7-3; D perhaps matches TRBD1 (5 bases). This CDR3 has 15 amino acids. V gave up 2 bases and J gave up 2 bases, with 12 bases separating them. CDR1 and CDR2 (germline): SGHTA, FQGTGA. Full variable domain (missing parts from reference TRBV7-3 and TRBJ1-2): GAGVSQTPSNKVTEKGKYVELRCDPISGHTALYWYRQSLGQGPEFLIYFQGTGAADDSGLPNDRFFAVRPEGSVSTLKIQRTERGDSAVYLCASSLGATVNYGYTFGSGTRLTVV.

This clonotype was picked up a small number of times. The chain uses TRBV5-4 and TRBJ2-7; TRBD1 might be the D (5 bases). Germline CDR1 and CDR2: SGHNT and YYREEE (reference sequence). The CDR3 covers 15 residues. V lost 0 bases and J lost 3, with 13 bases in between. DNA for the CDR3: TGTGCCAGCAGCTTGGGTGGGCTTACAGGCTACGAGCAGTACTTC. This encodes CASSLGGLTGYEQYF.

There are many counts of this clonotype. The chain combines TRBV9 with TRBJ2-5; 10 bases map to TRBD2. V gave up 0 bases and J gave up 5 bases; unmatched junction bases: 4. Germline values: CDR1 SGDLS, CDR2 YYNGEE. The CDR3 runs 15 residues. CDR3 coding DNA: TGTGCCAGCAGCGTAGGGCCAGCGGGAGGGGAGACCCAGTACTTC. Protein: CASSVGPAGGETQYF. The full variable domain, its missing parts supplied by reference TRBV9 and TRBJ2-5, is DSGVTQTPKHLITATGQRVTLRCSPRSGDLSVYWYQQSLDQGLQFLIQYYNGEERAKGNILERFSAQQFPDLHSELNLSSLELGDSALYFCASSVGPAGGETQYFGPGTRLLVL.

J is TRBJ2-7 and V is TRBV10-3; tentatively, D is TRBD2 (7 bases). Per germline, CDR1 ENHRY and CDR2 SYGVKD. The V gene lost 10 bases and the J gene lost 0 bases, with 25 bases spanning the gap. The CDR3 spans 17 residues. Here the CDR3 reads CASTHTPSGQFSYEQYF. For the CDR3, the DNA is TGTGCCAGCACCCATACCCCTAGCGGACAGTTCTCCTACGAGCAGTACTTC.

The chain uses TRBV29-1 and TRBJ1-2, with 8 bases fitting TRBD1. V lost 5 bases and J lost 9; bases outside the gene matches: 8. From germline, CDR1 is SQVTM and CDR2 ANQGSEA. This CDR3 is 12 amino acids long. CDR3 in DNA: TGCAGCGTTCGGACAGGGCGTTTCAGCTACACCTTC. It translates to CSVRTGRFSYTF.

This clonotype was detected many times. The chain employs TRBV29-1 and TRBJ2-5; 11 bases map to TRBD2. The germline V gene has CDR1 SQVTM and CDR2 ANQGSEA. CDR3 size: 17 residues. Germline trimming cut 6 bases from V and 2 bases from J; bases unmatched to any gene: 14. Written as DNA, the CDR3 is TGCAGCGTCCCAGGGTATAGCGGGAGGGCCCGACAAGAGACCCAGTACTTC. Protein sequence: CSVPGYSGRARQETQYF.

As regards this clonotype: A read error may produce the germline difference seen at one junction end. This chain joins TRBV7-9 and TRBJ2-7; the D gene is possibly TRBD1 (6 bases). Germline assignment: CDR1 SEHNR and CDR2 FQNEAQ (reference sequence). There are 13 residues in the CDR3. The CDR3 nucleotides read TGTGCCACTCAGGGTCAGGGGCACGGGGAGCTGTACTTC. It yields the protein CATQGQGHGELYF. Using reference TRBV7-9 and TRBJ2-7 for the parts outside the CDR3, the full variable domain is DTGVSQNPRHKITKRGQNVTFRCDPISEHNRLYWYRQTLGQGPEFLTYFQNEAQLEKSRLLSDRFSAERPKGSFSTLEIQRTEQGDSAMYLCATQGQGHGELYFGPGTRLTVT.

The rearrangement links TRBV6-9 to TRBJ1-5, with D hard to call. Per germline, CDR1 MNHGY and CDR2 SVAAGI. The CDR3 contains 14 residues. Deletions cut 3 bases from V and 4 bases from J, with 10 bases between. Written as DNA, the CDR3 is TGTGCCAGCAGTTACTCGAACCCAAATCAGCCCCAGCATTTT. Translated, it gives CASSYSNPNQPQHF.

The chain combines TRBV5-1 with TRBJ2-7, with TRBD2 matching over 7 bases. Looked up from germline, CDR1 is SGHRS and CDR2 is YFSETQ. With V trimmed by 2 bases and J by 2 bases, 4 bases remained unmatched. CDR3 length: 14 amino acids. Here the CDR3 reads CASSFGTITYEQYF. CDR3 coding DNA: TGCGCCAGCAGCTTCGGGACTATCACCTACGAGCAGTACTTC.

This clonotype was detected a few times. V is TRBV6-1 and J is TRBJ2-2; TRBD2 aligns across 8 bases. Looked up from germline, CDR1 is MNHNS and CDR2 is SASEGT. Trimming removed 8 bases from V and 2 bases from J; junction bases left unmatched: 1. The CDR3 totals 13 residues. This chain's CDR3 is CASGTSNTGELFF. CDR3 sequence (DNA): TGTGCCAGCGGGACTAGTAACACCGGGGAGCTGTTTTTT.

This clonotype was picked up one time. The chain links TRBV7-9 to TRBJ1-6; D call uncertain. Trimming shortened V by 0 bases and J by 7 bases, and 13 bases separated the two germline ends. There are 16 residues in the CDR3. The germline gives CDR1 SEHNR, CDR2 FQNEAQ (reference sequence). This chain's CDR3 is CASSLATGKANSPLHF. DNA for the CDR3: TGTGCCAGCAGCTTAGCGACCGGGAAGGCCAATTCACCCCTCCACTTT.

V usage is TRBV19 and J usage is TRBJ2-2, with D possibly TRBD1 on 6 matching bases. V was cut by 7 bases and J by 1 base, with 10 bases left in between. The germline V gene encodes CDR1 LNHDA and CDR2 SQIVND (reference sequence). The CDR3 covers 14 residues. CDR3 sequence reads: CASNSDRNTGELFF. Written as DNA, the CDR3 is TGTGCCAGTAACTCGGACAGGAACACCGGGGAGCTGTTTTTT.

The chain combines TRBV7-2 with TRBJ1-1; D remains ambiguous. The V end was cut by 4 bases, the J end by 11 bases, with 17 bases between. Germline CDR1 and CDR2: SGHTA and FQGNSA. There are 13 residues in the CDR3. CDR3 in DNA: TGTGCCAGCAGCTGGCCGGATCTTAAGGAGGCTTTCTTT. It codes for CASSWPDLKEAFF.

The genes are TRBV2 and TRBJ2-2, with 7 bases that match TRBD2. The V segment lost 6 bases and the J segment 4 bases; nucleotides outside the gene matches: 5. From germline, CDR1 is SNHLY and CDR2 FYNNEI. This CDR3 region has 14 residues. The CDR3 sequence: CASSSGMGTGELFF. CDR3 sequence (DNA): TGTGCCAGCAGCAGCGGGATGGGCACCGGGGAGCTGTTTTTT.

CDR3: CSASPLAGTYEQYF. The CDR3 nucleotides are TGCAGTGCTAGCCCACTAGCGGGAACCTACGAGCAGTACTTC. The V gene is TRBV20-1, the J gene TRBJ2-7; 10 positions match TRBD2. CDR1 and CDR2 (germline): DFQATT, SNEGSKA (reference sequence). This CDR3 has 14 amino acids. V trimming: 3 bases; J trimming: 2 bases; junction bases outside the gene matches: 4.

V gene TRBV19 combines with J gene TRBJ1-1; D gene unclear. Germline V gene sequence: CDR1 LNHDA, CDR2 SQIVND (reference sequence). Trimming pared 3 bases from V and 1 base from J, leaving 9 bases between. This CDR3 is 14 amino acids long. CDR3 bases: TGTGCCAGTAGTATCGGGGTAAGGAACACTGAAGCTTTCTTT. Translating gives CASSIGVRNTEAFF.

This clonotype was counted once. The chain combines TRBV5-1 with TRBJ2-3; D uncertain. V was pared by 1 base and J by 4 bases, with 13 bases between. Germline loops: CDR1 SGHRS, CDR2 YFSETQ. The CDR3 consists of 15 residues. The CDR3 nucleotides are TGCGCCAGCAGCTTGTTCGTGAGGTCTGCAGATACGCAGTATTTT. The encoded protein is CASSLFVRSADTQYF.

The V call is TRBV25-1, the J call TRBJ1-1; D is undetermined. From germline, CDR1 is MGHDK and CDR2 SYGVNS. The CDR3 totals 11 residues. The CDR3 DNA sequence: TGTGCTGCATGGCGGGACACTGAAGCTTTCTTT. It encodes CAAWRDTEAFF. Full variable domain (missing parts from reference TRBV25-1 and TRBJ1-1): EADIYQTPRYLVIGTGKKITLECSQTMGHDKMYWYQQDPGMELHLIHYSYGVNSTEKGDLSSESTVSRIRTEHFPLTLESARPSHTSQYLCAAWRDTEAFFGQGTRLTVV.